One sample yielded the 27 T cell receptor beta chains listed below, sequenced in a study of blood T cell repertoires in COVID-19. Profiling relied on immunoSEQ multiplex PCR, and the TCRdb table lists in-frame clones only, not all of them. The sample contains approximately 150,000 clones, over 70% of which appear only once. The sequenced sample consisted of PBMCs or T cells enriched from blood (not recorded which). These receptors originate from a man aged 50 to 59 in a cohort exposed to, infected with or recovered from COVID-19 (not recorded which).

This clone turned up a few times. This chain joins TRBV28 and TRBJ2-7; the D gene is possibly TRBD1 (6 bases). Between the trimmed V and J ends, which lost 2 bases and 6 bases, there was a span of 17 bases. Germline loops: CDR1 MDHEN, CDR2 SYDVKM. The CDR3 extends over 15 amino acids. CDR3 bases: TGTGCCAGCAGTTTAGGGGCAGGGGCCACCGGCGAGCAGTACTTC. Translated: CASSLGAGATGEQYF.

The gene calls are TRBV27 and TRBJ2-7; the match to TRBD1 covers 7 bases. CDR1 and CDR2 from the germline V gene are MNHEY and SMNVEV (reference sequence). The CDR3 is 14 amino acids. The V and J ends lost 5 bases and 2 bases, in that order; junction bases with no gene match: 6. This CDR3 is CASSPWDSPYEQYF. The CDR3 nucleotides read TGTGCCAGCAGTCCCTGGGACAGCCCCTACGAGCAGTACTTC.

This chain joins TRBV18 and TRBJ2-2; D might be TRBD1 (6 bases). The germline gives CDR1 KGHSH, CDR2 LQKENI. CDR3 length equals 18 residues. Trimming removed 0 bases at V and 5 bases at J, with 19 bases between. The CDR3 DNA reads TGTGCCAGCTCACCACCGACCGCAGGGGCGATTTTGACCGGGGAGCTGTTTTTT. This sequence encodes CASSPPTAGAILTGELFF.

This clone was observed a handful of times. V and J are TRBV6-1 and TRBJ2-7; 9 bases agree with TRBD1. Germline V gene sequence: CDR1 MNHNS, CDR2 SASEGT. Trimming took 0 bases from V and 0 from J; bases not matched to a gene: 0. The CDR3 loop spans 15 amino acids. CDR3 residues: CASSEATGGSYEQYF. The CDR3 nucleotides read TGTGCCAGCAGTGAAGCGACAGGGGGCTCCTACGAGCAGTACTTC.

V is TRBV20-1 and J is TRBJ1-2; unclear D gene. Germline V gene data show CDR1 as DFQATT and CDR2 as SNEGSKA (reference sequence). This CDR3 is built from 11 residues. Trimming pared 7 bases from V and 5 bases from J, leaving 11 bases between. CDR3 sequence (DNA): TGCAGTGTTCAGGAGGGTTATGGCTACACCTTC. Its translation is CSVQEGYGYTF.

The rearrangement links TRBV7-2 to TRBJ1-5, with D unresolved. Germline V CDR1 and CDR2: SGHTA, FQGNSA. Trimming shortened V by 5 bases and J by 2 bases, and 13 bases separated the two germline ends. The length of the CDR3 is 15 residues. The CDR3 is CASSAEAAGNQPQHF. In DNA form, the CDR3 reads TGTGCCAGCAGCGCTGAGGCGGCGGGCAATCAGCCCCAGCATTTT.

This clone was seen just once. CDR3 in DNA: TGTGCCAGCAGTCCCCAGGGGGGAGGCCAAGAGACCCAGTACTTC. This gives the protein CASSPQGGGQETQYF. The chain uses TRBV6-2 or TRBV6-3 and TRBJ2-5; D is possibly TRBD1 (7 bases). The length of the CDR3 is 15 residues. The germline gives CDR1 MNHEY, CDR2 SVGEGT. V lost 5 bases, J lost 1 base, and 14 bases lay in between.

This chain connects TRBV6-5 to TRBJ1-6, with 8 bases identical to TRBD1. Germline V gene data show CDR1 as MNHEY and CDR2 as SVGAGI. V was clipped by 6 bases and J by 9 bases; unmatched bases: 7. The CDR3 sequence is 14 residues long. The chain's CDR3 is CASRPTGDRSPLHF. CDR3 coding DNA: TGTGCCAGCAGGCCGACAGGGGATCGTTCACCCCTCCACTTT.

V is TRBV18 and J is TRBJ1-2; perhaps TRBD1 as D (5 bases). The V gene's germline CDR1 is KGHSH and CDR2 LQKENI. V was trimmed by 3 bases and J by 8 bases, leaving 13 bases between them. This CDR3 is built from 13 residues. The CDR3 DNA reads as TGTGCCAGCTCACCCGGAACCACAGGCGGCTACACCTTC. It translates to CASSPGTTGGYTF.

The gene calls are TRBV5-1 and TRBJ1-1, with D hard to call. The ends were cut back, 3 bases at V and 5 bases at J, with 14 bases in the middle. There are 14 residues in the CDR3. Germline V CDR1 and CDR2: SGHRS, YFSETQ. The CDR3 loop reads CASSYGGMPTEAFF. CDR3 coding DNA: TGCGCCAGCAGCTACGGAGGTATGCCGACTGAAGCTTTCTTT.

The table lists this clone with a count of one. This sequence joins TRBV28 and TRBJ1-2; 7 positions agree with TRBD1. CDR3 size: 13 residues. V dropped 5 bases and J dropped 2; count of bases not matched to a gene: 2. Germline CDR1 reads MDHEN; CDR2 reads SYDVKM. DNA of the CDR3: TGTGCCAGCAGTCGGACAGGAAACTATGGCTACACCTTC. Protein sequence: CASSRTGNYGYTF.

J is TRBJ1-1 and V is TRBV30; D may be TRBD1 (6 bases). CDR1 is GTSNPN and CDR2 is SVGIG in the germline V gene (reference sequence). The length of the CDR3 is 13 residues. The ends were cut back, 2 bases at V and 1 base at J, with 8 bases in the middle. The CDR3 loop reads CAWSYRENTEAFF. The CDR3 region has the DNA TGTGCCTGGAGTTACAGGGAGAACACTGAAGCTTTCTTT.

The chain joins TRBV7-3 to TRBJ2-3; the match to TRBD2 covers 14 bases. V shed 5 bases, J shed 1 base, and the junction held 2 bases outside the gene matches. The CDR3 runs 16 residues. The germline V gene has CDR1 SGHTA and CDR2 FQGTGA. CDR3 sequence reads: CASSVGLAGGTDTQYF. In DNA, the CDR3 is TGTGCCAGCAGCGTGGGACTAGCGGGAGGCACAGATACGCAGTATTTT. Full variable domain (remainder filled in from reference TRBV7-3 and TRBJ2-3): GAGVSQTPSNKVTEKGKYVELRCDPISGHTALYWYRQSLGQGPEFLIYFQGTGAADDSGLPNDRFFAVRPEGSVSTLKIQRTERGDSAVYLCASSVGLAGGTDTQYFGPGTRLTVL.

V and J are TRBV18 and TRBJ1-6; a possible D gene is TRBD1 (6 bases). The V and J ends lost 4 bases and 7 bases respectively, with 14 bases between them. Germline values: CDR1 KGHSH, CDR2 LQKENI. CDR3 length: 15 residues. The CDR3 sequence: CASSLDSPENSPLHF. The CDR3 region has the DNA TGTGCCAGCTCACTGGACAGCCCGGAGAATTCACCCCTCCACTTT.

The chain recombines TRBV18 with TRBJ2-3; TRBD2 matches at 12 bases. V shed 3 bases, J shed 6 bases, and the junction held 10 bases outside the gene matches. This CDR3 is 17 amino acids long. The germline V gene has CDR1 KGHSH and CDR2 LQKENI. Here the CDR3 reads CASSPVTSGGRQDTQYF. For the CDR3, the DNA is TGTGCCAGCTCACCGGTGACTAGCGGGGGCCGCCAGGATACGCAGTATTTT.

Regarding this clone: Additional DNA sequences in this sample encode the identical CDR3. This chain links TRBV5-1 with TRBJ1-1, with D possibly matching TRBD1 (5 bases). V lost 4 bases to trimming and J lost 4 bases, with 11 bases between them. This CDR3 spans 13 amino acids. Germline V gene sequence: CDR1 SGHRS, CDR2 YFSETQ. CDR3 in DNA: TGCGCCAGCAGCCTCAACGGGGGCACTGAAGCTTTCTTT. Its translation is CASSLNGGTEAFF.

This clone has at least ten counts. The rearrangement links TRBV5-1 to TRBJ2-7; 8 positions agree with TRBD1. This CDR3 region has 11 residues. J lost 9 bases, V lost 3 bases, and 2 bases had no gene match. The germline V gene encodes CDR1 SGHRS and CDR2 YFSETQ. CDR3 sequence reads: CASSSQGGQYF. As DNA, the CDR3 is TGCGCCAGCAGCTCACAGGGGGGGCAGTACTTC.

This clone is a singleton in its sample. The chain links TRBV5-6 to TRBJ1-4; weak D call: TRBD1 (5 bases). The CDR3 length is 14 residues. The germline CDR1 and CDR2 sequences are SGHDT and YYEEEE. V lost 2 bases, J lost 3 bases, and 8 bases lay in between. In DNA, the CDR3 is TGTGCCAGCAGCTTCCGGGGGGCTAATGAAAAACTGTTTTTT. The encoded protein is CASSFRGANEKLFF.

This clone has a single count. This chain connects TRBV12-3 or TRBV12-4 to TRBJ1-1; possible D gene TRBD1, 6 bases. Trimming removed 4 bases at V and 13 bases at J, with 13 bases between. This CDR3 spans 11 amino acids. The CDR3 nucleotides are TGTGCCAGCAGTTCCGACAGGCTGGTTTTCTTT. Encoded protein: CASSSDRLVFF.

V is TRBV7-9 and J is TRBJ2-1; D possibly corresponds to TRBD2 (6 bases). Trimming shortened V by 3 bases and J by 0 bases, and 18 bases separated the two germline ends. Per the germline V gene, CDR1 is SEHNR and CDR2 is FQNEAQ (reference sequence). The CDR3 loop spans 18 amino acids. CDR3 protein: CASSFLVGGRSSYNEQFF. DNA for the CDR3: TGTGCCAGCAGCTTCTTAGTCGGGGGTCGCAGCTCCTACAATGAGCAGTTCTTC.

This chain connects TRBV29-1 to TRBJ2-1; TRBD2 agrees at 7 bases. The germline V gene has CDR1 SQVTM and CDR2 ANQGSEA. With V trimmed by 6 bases and J by 8 bases, 13 bases remained unmatched. The CDR3 is made up of 14 amino acids. Here the CDR3 reads CSVEVLALPHEQFF. For the CDR3, the DNA is TGCAGCGTAGAGGTACTAGCGTTACCCCATGAGCAGTTCTTC.

V usage is TRBV27 and J usage is TRBJ2-3, with D tentatively TRBD2 (5 bases). Germline V gene lookup returns CDR1 MNHEY and CDR2 SMNVEV (reference sequence). Trimming stripped 2 bases from V and 5 bases from J, with 14 bases between. The length of the CDR3 is 15 residues. The chain's CDR3 is CASSLEGWTEDTQYF. As DNA, the CDR3 is TGTGCCAGCAGTTTAGAGGGTTGGACGGAAGATACGCAGTATTTT.

V and J are TRBV2 and TRBJ1-5, with unresolved D. Trimming shortened V by 4 bases and J by 5 bases, and 12 bases separated the two germline ends. Germline CDR1 SNHLY, CDR2 FYNNEI. The CDR3 sequence is 14 residues long. The CDR3 loop is CASSAQQWYQPQHF. The CDR3 coding sequence is TGTGCCAGCAGTGCACAGCAATGGTATCAGCCCCAGCATTTT.

This clone was observed once. The chain employs TRBV6-2 or TRBV6-3 and TRBJ2-1; 9 nucleotides align to TRBD2. The germline CDR1 and CDR2 sequences are MNHEY and SVGEGT. The CDR3 contains 18 residues. V gave up 0 bases and J gave up 6 bases; unmatched junction bases: 12. CDR3 residues: CASSYSIHGGLAPNEQFF. Written as DNA, the CDR3 is TGTGCCAGCAGTTACTCGATCCATGGCGGACTAGCGCCCAATGAGCAGTTCTTC.

The chain couples TRBV16 to TRBJ2-7; 10 nucleotides line up with TRBD1. The CDR3 totals 15 residues. Germline V gene lookup returns CDR1 KGHSY and CDR2 FQNENV. The junction had 6 bases not matched to a gene; V was cut back by 0 bases and J by 7 bases. CDR3 coding DNA: TGTGCCAGCAGCCAATCGACAGGGGGCTTTGGGGAGCAGTACTTC. Its protein is CASSQSTGGFGEQYF. Full variable domain (rest looked up from reference TRBV16 and TRBJ2-7): GEEVAQTPKHLVRGEGQKAKLYCAPIKGHSYVFWYQQVLKNEFKFLISFQNENVFDETGMPKERFSAKCLPNSPCSLEIQATKLEDSAVYFCASSQSTGGFGEQYFGPGTRLTVT.

J is TRBJ1-2 and V is TRBV7-9; D may be TRBD1 (6 bases). This CDR3 contains 13 residues. Germline V CDR1 and CDR2: SEHNR, FQNEAQ (reference sequence). Trimming took 5 bases from V and 6 from J, leaving 13 bases between them. The CDR3 here is CASSDQGMDGYTF. The CDR3 region has the DNA TGTGCCAGCAGCGACCAGGGGATGGATGGCTACACCTTC. The full variable domain, with the rest looked up from reference TRBV7-9 and TRBJ1-2, is DTGVSQNPRHKITKRGQNVTFRCDPISEHNRLYWYRQTLGQGPEFLTYFQNEAQLEKSRLLSDRFSAERPKGSFSTLEIQRTEQGDSAMYLCASSDQGMDGYTFGSGTRLTVV.

The chain has TRBV24-1 and TRBJ2-3, with 7 bases aligning to TRBD1. This CDR3 is built from 14 residues. Looked up from germline, CDR1 is KGHDR and CDR2 is SFDVKD. Trimming at V came to 6 bases and at J to 1 base, leaving 3 bases not matched to a gene. DNA for the CDR3: TGTGCCACCAGTTACGGACAGGGCACAGATACGCAGTATTTT. Its protein is CATSYGQGTDTQYF.